Listed here are 28 T cell receptor beta chains from one sample, sequenced in a study of control samples from healthy donors and cancer patients. This table comes from immunoSEQ multiplex PCR, and its TCRdb copy is limited to in-frame clones, with some not included. In the table there are 120,000 or so clones, 87% of which are singletons. The material sequenced was blood. These receptors originate from a man aged 40-50 years in good health.

V gene TRBV2 combines with J gene TRBJ1-4; D may be TRBD1 (6 bases). This CDR3 has 14 residues. Germline CDR1 is SNHLY and CDR2 is FYNNEI. V was pared by 5 bases and J by 7 bases, with 14 bases between. Written as DNA, the CDR3 is TGTGCCAGCAGTCTGACAGGCAGTAGTGAAAAACTGTTTTTT. Encoded protein: CASSLTGSSEKLFF.

This chain links TRBV11-3 with TRBJ2-7; tentatively, D is TRBD1 (6 bases). Per the germline V gene, CDR1 is SGHNT and CDR2 is YENEEA. With 5 bases removed from V and 0 bases from J, the gap between germline ends came to 14 bases. There are 15 residues in the CDR3. As DNA, the CDR3 is TGTGCCAGCAGCAATCAACAGGGTAGCTCCTACGAGCAGTACTTC. This translates into CASSNQQGSSYEQYF.

The chain carries TRBV7-2 and TRBJ1-5; D unresolved. Germline CDR1 SGHTA, CDR2 FQGNSA. The length of the CDR3 is 15 residues. V gave up 4 bases and J gave up 0 bases, with 10 bases separating them. CDR3 nucleotides: TGTGCCAGCAGCTCCTTAGCAAATAGCAATCAGCCCCAGCATTTT. It encodes CASSSLANSNQPQHF. The variable domain in full, with the rest retrieved from reference TRBV7-2 and TRBJ1-5, is GAGVSQSPSNKVTEKGKDVELRCDPISGHTALYWYRQSLGQGLEFLIYFQGNSAPDKSGLPSDRFSAERTGGSVSTLTIQRTQQEDSAVYLCASSSLANSNQPQHFGDGTRLSIL.

This chain's CDR3 is CASSEGTGDTYEQYF. As DNA, the CDR3 is TGTGCCAGCAGCGAGGGGACAGGTGATACCTACGAGCAGTACTTC. The chain joins TRBV9 to TRBJ2-7; 8 bases fit TRBD1. The CDR3 length is 15 residues. After removal of 3 bases from V and 2 bases from J, the junction contained 7 bases not matched to a gene. CDR1 SGDLS and CDR2 YYNGEE come from the germline V gene.

This clone was recorded once. The chain joins TRBV5-1 to TRBJ1-2; a possible D gene is TRBD1 (5 bases). V was trimmed by 1 base and J by 0 bases, leaving 10 bases between them. This CDR3 has 15 residues. Germline V gene sequence: CDR1 SGHRS, CDR2 YFSETQ. The CDR3 is CASSLRAGSNYGYTF. CDR3 nucleotides: TGCGCCAGCAGCTTGAGGGCAGGGTCTAACTATGGCTACACCTTC.

This chain uses TRBV2 with TRBJ2-3; D not certain. The length of the CDR3 is 12 residues. Trimming cost V 6 bases and J 5 bases, with 9 bases left between them. Germline lookup yields CDR1 SNHLY and CDR2 FYNNEI. The CDR3 reads CASRVIGDTQYF. In DNA, the CDR3 is TGTGCCAGCAGGGTCATAGGAGATACGCAGTATTTT.

With respect to this clone: The junction shows a germline mismatch at one end, possibly a read error. The J gene is TRBJ1-1, the V gene TRBV12-3 or TRBV12-4, with TRBD1 matching over 8 bases. The CDR3 runs to 11 residues. CDR3 residues: CASSPDRGLTF. Here the CDR3 DNA reads TGTGCCAGCAGCCCCGACAGGGGTCTTACCTTT.

The chain carries TRBV7-9 and TRBJ2-3; 7 bases line up with TRBD2. The CDR3 runs to 17 residues. Germline CDR1 SEHNR, CDR2 FQNEAQ (reference sequence). With V trimmed by 4 bases and J by 3 bases, 13 bases remained unmatched. CDR3 coding DNA: TGTGCCAGCAGCTCGGGTGGGAGTGCGGGAGCGACAGATACGCAGTATTTT. Translation: CASSSGGSAGATDTQYF. Combining the CDR3 with reference TRBV7-9 and TRBJ2-3 gives the whole variable domain DTGVSQNPRHKITKRGQNVTFRCDPISEHNRLYWYRQTLGQGPEFLTYFQNEAQLEKSRLLSDRFSAERPKGSFSTLEIQRTEQGDSAMYLCASSSGGSAGATDTQYFGPGTRLTVL.

The chain has TRBV5-6 and TRBJ1-3; D is possibly TRBD1 (6 bases). The CDR3 is 16 amino acids. V lost 4 bases and J 3 bases, leaving 17 bases between the germline ends. Germline V gene lookup returns CDR1 SGHDT and CDR2 YYEEEE. CDR3: CASSRRRGAGGNTIYF. The CDR3 DNA reads as TGTGCCAGCAGCCGTCGCCGGGGGGCGGGTGGAAACACCATATATTTT.

This chain uses TRBV6-5 with TRBJ1-2; 8 positions agree with TRBD1. The CDR3 extends over 15 amino acids. The V and J ends lost 3 bases and 1 base, in that order; junction bases with no gene match: 4. Germline V gene lookup returns CDR1 MNHEY and CDR2 SVGAGI. CDR3 sequence reads: CASSYTGGLNYGYTF. The CDR3 DNA is TGTGCCAGCAGTTATACAGGGGGACTTAACTATGGCTACACCTTC.

The J gene is TRBJ2-1, the V gene TRBV27; 7 bases match TRBD2. The germline gives CDR1 MNHEY, CDR2 SMNVEV (reference sequence). V lost 3 bases and J lost 4; bases outside the gene matches: 9. The CDR3 totals 16 residues. CDR3 protein: CASSFGWASGYNEQFF. The DNA for the CDR3 is TGTGCCAGCAGTTTTGGGTGGGCTAGCGGATACAATGAGCAGTTCTTC.

J is TRBJ2-1 and V is TRBV11-3; perhaps TRBD2 as D (6 bases). Trimming took 2 bases from V and 9 from J, leaving 11 bases between them. The CDR3 has 13 residues. Germline assignment: CDR1 SGHNT and CDR2 YENEEA. In DNA form, the CDR3 reads TGTGCCAGCAGCTTACCAACTAGCACTGAGCAGTTCTTC. This codes for CASSLPTSTEQFF.

The chain carries TRBV12-3 or TRBV12-4 and TRBJ1-6; D perhaps matches TRBD1 (5 bases). The CDR3 runs to 13 residues. V was cut by 5 bases and J by 7 bases, with 9 bases left in between. The DNA of the CDR3 is TGTGCCAGCAGTCCGGGGGGGAATTCACCCCTCCACTTT. Amino acid sequence: CASSPGGNSPLHF.

V usage is TRBV27 and J usage is TRBJ2-1, with no clear D. CDR1 MNHEY and CDR2 SMNVEV come from the germline V gene (reference sequence). The CDR3 runs 16 residues. Trimming stripped 0 bases from V and 0 bases from J, with 9 bases between. CDR3 DNA: TGTGCCAGCAGTTTATCAGGGTCGAGCTCCTACAATGAGCAGTTCTTC. This gives the protein CASSLSGSSSYNEQFF.

The rearrangement links TRBV5-6 to TRBJ2-1; TRBD1 agrees at 9 bases. Germline assignment: CDR1 SGHDT and CDR2 YYEEEE. J gave up 8 bases and V 0 bases, and 12 bases lay outside the gene matches. CDR3 length: 17 residues. CDR3 in amino acids: CASSLVIGGQGRDEQFF. DNA for the CDR3: TGTGCCAGCAGCTTGGTTATTGGGGGACAGGGTAGGGATGAGCAGTTCTTC.

The chain links TRBV25-1 to TRBJ2-3; 9 bases are a match to TRBD1. The length of the CDR3 is 13 residues. V shed 5 bases, J shed 5 bases, and the junction held 2 bases outside the gene matches. The germline V gene has CDR1 MGHDK and CDR2 SYGVNS. The CDR3 DNA sequence: TGTGCCAGCAGTAGACAGGGGGGAGATACGCAGTATTTT. Protein: CASSRQGGDTQYF.

The gene calls are TRBV7-8 and TRBJ2-2, with TRBD1 matching 10 bases. CDR3 length: 16 amino acids. V was pared by 5 bases and J by 4 bases, with 7 bases of the junction left unmatched. Germline-derived CDR1 and CDR2 are SGHVS and FQNEAQ. This CDR3 reads CASSRDRGRFTGELFF. CDR3 coding DNA: TGTGCCAGCAGCCGAGACAGGGGGCGCTTCACCGGGGAGCTGTTTTTT.

The chain's CDR3 is CASNNDRRSEAFF. CDR3 sequence (DNA): TGTGCCAGCAACAACGACAGGCGCTCTGAAGCTTTCTTT. V gene TRBV6-5 combines with J gene TRBJ1-1, with D possibly TRBD1 on 6 matching bases. V dropped 7 bases and J dropped 6 bases, with 15 bases sitting between them. Germline V gene lookup returns CDR1 MNHEY and CDR2 SVGAGI. The CDR3 loop spans 13 amino acids.

This clone was seen only a few times. This chain connects TRBV19 to TRBJ2-6, with D perhaps TRBD2 (5 bases). The CDR3 has 14 amino acids. Germline V gene sequence: CDR1 LNHDA, CDR2 SQIVND (reference sequence). Trimming stripped 10 bases from V and 2 bases from J, with 12 bases between. The CDR3 here is CATSRGTGANVLTF. CDR3 DNA: TGTGCCACGTCGAGAGGGACTGGGGCCAACGTCCTGACTTTC. The whole variable domain, remainder taken from reference TRBV19 and TRBJ2-6, is DGGITQSPKYLFRKEGQNVTLSCEQNLNHDAMYWYRQDPGQGLRLIYYSQIVNDFQKGDIAEGYSVSREKKESFPLTVTSAQKNPTAFYLCATSRGTGANVLTFGAGSRLTVL.

CDR3 nucleotides: TGTGCCAGCAGTTACAGTGGGACAACTTCCACTGAAGCTTTCTTT. It codes for CASSYSGTTSTEAFF. The J gene is TRBJ1-1, the V gene TRBV7-2; maybe TRBD1 (6 bases). With 6 bases removed from V and 4 bases from J, the gap between germline ends came to 18 bases. The CDR3 has 15 residues. In germline, CDR1 is SGHTA, CDR2 FQGNSA.

The chain carries TRBV11-3 and TRBJ1-2; 7 positions match TRBD1. CDR1 is SGHNT, CDR2 YENEEA, per germline. The V and J ends lost 3 bases and 4 bases, in that order; junction bases with no gene match: 5. The CDR3 runs to 14 residues. Here the CDR3 reads CASSFRGEPYGYTF. Written as DNA, the CDR3 is TGTGCCAGCAGCTTCAGGGGGGAACCCTATGGCTACACCTTC.

The CDR3 DNA reads as TGCAGCGTTATCCAACAAACGGGGCTCGAGACCCAGTACTTC. This translates into CSVIQQTGLETQYF. The V call is TRBV29-1, the J call TRBJ2-5, with D tentatively TRBD1 or TRBD2 (5 bases each). Trimming took off 5 bases at V and 5 bases at J, with 18 bases between the two ends. CDR3 size: 14 residues. Per germline, CDR1 SQVTM and CDR2 ANQGSEA.

This chain links TRBV29-1 with TRBJ1-3; D not certain. Looked up from germline, CDR1 is SQVTM and CDR2 is ANQGSEA. This CDR3 has 15 amino acids. Trimming stripped 7 bases from V and 0 bases from J, with 16 bases between. The CDR3 here is CSAGITRSSGNTIYF. CDR3 in DNA: TGCAGCGCCGGAATTACTCGGAGCTCTGGAAACACCATATATTTT.

A single count supports this clone. The chain joins TRBV6-5 to TRBJ1-4; D is perhaps TRBD1 (5 bases). The CDR3 has 14 residues. Trimming removed 6 bases at V and 5 bases at J, with 13 bases between. Germline values: CDR1 MNHEY, CDR2 SVGAGI. This chain's CDR3 is CASRKGLGNEKLFF. The DNA of the CDR3 is TGTGCCAGCAGAAAGGGGTTGGGGAATGAAAAACTGTTTTTT.

J is TRBJ2-7 and V is TRBV3-1 (or the pseudogene TRBV3-2); no reliable D call. Germline CDR1 and CDR2: LGHDT and YNNKEL (reference sequence). Trimming took off 0 bases at V and 6 bases at J, with 18 bases between the two ends. The CDR3 sequence is 16 residues long. The CDR3 is CASSQDLPGPRGEQYF. CDR3 in DNA: TGTGCCAGCAGCCAAGATCTTCCTGGGCCCAGAGGCGAGCAGTACTTC.

The chain couples TRBV24-1 to TRBJ2-3; D uncertain. Trimming removed 5 bases at V and 2 bases at J, with 7 bases between. This CDR3 has 13 amino acids. CDR1 KGHDR and CDR2 SFDVKD come from the germline V gene. The CDR3 region has the DNA TGTGCCACCAGTGGTAGGATCACAGATACGCAGTATTTT. This gives the protein CATSGRITDTQYF.

The rearrangement joins TRBV11-3 to TRBJ2-1; a weak D match, TRBD1 (7 bases). Germline lookup yields CDR1 SGHNT and CDR2 YENEEA. V lost 1 base, J lost 5 bases, and 12 bases lay in between. The CDR3 loop spans 15 amino acids. CDR3 sequence: CASSLAGGPNNEQFF. CDR3 nucleotides: TGTGCCAGCAGCTTAGCAGGGGGGCCAAACAATGAGCAGTTCTTC.

The chain combines TRBV24-1 with TRBJ1-1, with D maybe TRBD1 (5 bases). Germline CDR1 and CDR2: KGHDR and SFDVKD. V was shortened by 2 bases and J by 11 bases, with 11 bases between the two germline ends. The length of the CDR3 is 12 residues. This CDR3 reads CATSDYGRVAFF. CDR3 bases: TGTGCCACCAGTGATTATGGCAGGGTGGCTTTCTTT.